Reported below is one T cell receptor beta chain. Its antigen is unidentified. The CDR3 contains 14 residues. Germline V gene lookup returns CDR1 LGHNA and CDR2 YSLEER. V lost 0 bases and J lost 5, with 10 bases in between. TCRdb independently ran MiXCR on the 5' RACE reads; one entry per CDR3 protein. Of 450,000 or so distinct CDR3 sequences in the sample, 20% were seen once. This entry comes from a study of T-cell memory formation after mild COVID-19. Study results and limitations: Pre-infection memory contained some responding clones, which suggested that cross-reactive memory had joined.

The chain links TRBV4-3 to TRBJ1-1; D uncertain. The sample consisted of PBMCs or a T cell subset sorted from them (not recorded which). This sequence was found in an adult woman who had mild COVID-19 (a few samples of this study predate the infection). Cell type and time point are not known. The CDR3 DNA follows: TGCGCCAGCAGCCAAGAGTGGCTCGGTACTGAAGCTTTCTTT. Its protein is CASSQEWLGTEAFF.